This T cell receptor (beta chain) was profiled in a study of T cell responses to AZD1222 COVID-19 vaccine. Produced via immunoSEQ multiplex PCR; TCRdb's table is partial and in-frame only. The repertoire holds more than 140,000 clones, with 88% as singletons. CDR1 is MNHEY, CDR2 SVGAGI, per germline. There are 16 residues in the CDR3. Trimming stripped 0 bases from V and 9 bases from J, with 21 bases between. This chain connects TRBV6-5 to TRBJ2-7; TRBD1 might be the D (7 bases). Specimen: peripheral blood, collected on day 0 of AZD1222 vaccination. The TCR originated in an adult in good health. The CDR3 DNA reads as TGTGCCAGCAGTTACTCGAATCTCAGGGGGAAGGAGGGGCAGTACTTC. This encodes CASSYSNLRGKEGQYF.